This T cell receptor beta chain was sequenced for a study of T cells in localized non-small cell lung cancer (dated by TCRdb to 2018 to 2021). Some background on the complete study: The study analyzed T cell repertoires of under 250 early-stage NSCLC patients, comparing tumors and uninvolved tumor-adjacent lungs. The cohort consisted of roughly 240 treatment-naive NSCLC patients whose localized lung tumors had been resected. A mean age of around 66 years was recorded for the NSCLC patients, of whom under 150 were male and more than 95 were female.

To note about this clone: The target of this receptor is not known. Base-call qualities are not available, and no considerably larger clone is one nucleotide away.

Paper-wide results and their limitations: Uninvolved tumor-adjacent lung showed the highest T cell clonality, higher than tumor, which suggests more focused antigenic responses in the uninvolved tumor-adjacent lung. A median of approximately 55 of the top 100 tumor clones were detected in paired uninvolved adjacent lung, and about 29 of these tumor clones were also found among the top 100 clones of the paired uninvolved adjacent lung. Because multi-region sequencing of the tumors was not done, intratumor heterogeneity could not be ruled out. Longer overall survival was associated with higher blood T cell density, whereas shorter survival was associated with higher adjacent-lung clonality. Because the study design was exploratory, TCR variables were selected using unadjusted p-values without false-discovery rate correction.

At diagnosis, peripheral blood, uninvolved tumor-adjacent lung and tumor were collected and were preserved as a mix of fresh-frozen and FFPE material. For TCR repertoire profiling, blood samples were analyzed in the form of peripheral blood mononuclear cells. The CDR3, cysteine through phenylalanine, is 13 amino acids long. Kept here is only the CDR3 DNA, which spans 39 bases and is read in frame from base 1. Taken from the germline V gene, the CDR1 and CDR2 loops are KGHSH and LQKENI. V and J lose 3 bases and 6 bases, and a span of 11 bases separates them. The immunoSEQ Assay was used to sequence TCR beta CDR3 regions from DNA. Regarding the original processing steps: To compute T cell density, TCR beta template counts were normalized to usable DNA, which was estimated by amplifying housekeeping genes. Richness was estimated with the preseqR package, extrapolating to 400,000 templates for PBMC samples and 120,000 templates for tissue samples. Clonality was defined by subtracting Pielou's evenness from one. Differential abundance testing on productive amino-acid clonotypes, with a minimum total count of 5 and an alpha of 0.1, was used to identify tissue-enriched TCRs. The Jaccard Index and the Morisita Overlap Index were used to quantify repertoire overlap between compartments. GLIPH grouped TCR beta CDR3s together with public tetramer-defined viral CDR3s, and a viral motif had to include at least three viral sequences and also show V-gene enrichment. TCRdb holds this immuneACCESS table with in-frame rearrangements only. Some clones are missing; in checked studies, unresolved V genes explain under half, and the rest has no known cause. V and J calls plus clone size are reproduced from that table; the DNA served to infer D and trimming. The sample table lists tens of thousands of clones, 80% to 90% of them with a count of one. The ten largest make up 18% of the sample.

The TCR originated in a male donor aged 60 or over with stage III squamous cell lung carcinoma. The receptor chain draws on TRBV18 and TRBJ1-2; no confident D gene assignment can be made. This sample comprised peripheral blood, obtained before any cancer treatment. The CDR3 protein is CASSPVATDGYTF. Here is the DNA: TGTGCCAGCTCACCTGTGGCAACAGATGGCTACACCTTC.